This TCR beta chain is from a study of T cells in localized non-small cell lung cancer (dated by TCRdb to about 2020). The study in broad terms: The study analyzed T cell repertoires of roughly 220 early-stage NSCLC patients, comparing tumors and uninvolved tumor-adjacent lungs. The cohort comprised around 240 treatment-naïve NSCLC patients with resected, localized lung tumors. A mean age of approximately 66 years was recorded for the NSCLC patients, of whom more than 120 were male and 90 to 110 were female.

The immunoSEQ Assay was used to sequence TCR beta CDR3 regions from DNA. The original methods were these. To compute T cell density, TCR beta template counts were normalized to usable DNA, which was estimated by amplifying housekeeping genes. The preseqR package was used to estimate richness by extrapolating to 400,000 templates for PBMC samples and to 120,000 templates for tissue samples. Clonality was taken to be one minus Pielou's evenness. Tissue-enriched TCRs were identified through differential abundance testing performed on productive amino-acid clonotypes, with a minimum total count of 5 and an alpha of 0.1. The Jaccard Index and the Morisita Overlap Index were used to measure repertoire overlap between compartments. GLIPH grouped TCR beta CDR3s together with public tetramer-defined viral CDR3s, and a viral motif had to include at least three viral sequences and also show V-gene enrichment. The table comes from immuneACCESS by way of TCRdb, which keeps in-frame sequences with V and J called. Part of the clones is missing from these tables; in studies checked, under half for an unresolved V gene and the rest for unknown reasons. The DNA gave D and trimming, while V, J and clone size come from that table. A total of 2,500 to 3,000 clones appear in this sample, approximately 24% of them only once. The top ten clones comprise approximately 13% of the sample.

Trimming removed 0 bases from V and 6 bases from J, leaving 7 bases between the germline ends. The germline V gene gives CDR1 as SGDLS and CDR2 as YYNGEE. Spanning cysteine to phenylalanine, the CDR3 consists of 13 amino acids. Of all the DNA, just the CDR3 is kept, 39 bases in frame from base 1. Uninvolved adjacent lung was obtained at least 2 cm from the tumor margin, and the absence of atypia was confirmed by two independent pathologists. At diagnosis, tumor, uninvolved tumor-adjacent lung and peripheral blood were collected and then preserved as a mix of FFPE and fresh-frozen material. This clone has a handful of counts. The antigen it binds to is not known. No base quality values were provided; no much bigger clone lies one nucleotide off. What the authors observed across the whole study: Because multi-region tumor sequencing was not performed, intratumor heterogeneity could not be ruled out. A median of around 50 of the top 100 tumor clones were detected in paired uninvolved adjacent lung, and around 30 of these tumor clones were also found among the top 100 clones of the paired uninvolved adjacent lung. Uninvolved tumor-adjacent lung showed the highest T cell clonality, higher than tumor, which suggests more focused antigenic responses in the adjacent lung. Higher T cell density in blood was associated with longer overall survival, whereas higher clonality in adjacent lung was associated with shorter survival. Because the study design was exploratory, TCR variables were selected using unadjusted p-values without false-discovery rate correction.

The TCR sequence derives from a male donor older than 55 with stage II lung adenocarcinoma. This chain is built from TRBV9 and TRBJ1-5, with the D gene call left open. This specimen consisted of normal lung tissue next to the tumor, obtained before any cancer treatment. The bases are TGTGCCAGCAGCGTAGCCGGAGGTCAGCCCCAGCATTTT. Its coded protein is CASSVAGGQPQHF.